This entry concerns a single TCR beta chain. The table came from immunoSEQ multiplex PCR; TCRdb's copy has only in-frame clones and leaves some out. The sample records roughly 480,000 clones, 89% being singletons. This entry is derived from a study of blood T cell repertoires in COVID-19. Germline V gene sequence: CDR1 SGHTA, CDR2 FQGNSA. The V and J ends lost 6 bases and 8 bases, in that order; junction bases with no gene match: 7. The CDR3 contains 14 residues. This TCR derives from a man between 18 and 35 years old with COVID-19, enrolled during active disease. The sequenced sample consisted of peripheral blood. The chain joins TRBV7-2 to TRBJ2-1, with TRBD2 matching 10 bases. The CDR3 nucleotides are TGTGCCAGCAGGCCGAAACTAGCGGGGCATGAGCAGTTCTTC. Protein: CASRPKLAGHEQFF.